The 13 T cell receptor beta chains below were found in one sample sequenced in a study of blood T cell repertoires in COVID-19. Method: immunoSEQ multiplex PCR; TCRdb's copy keeps in-frame clones and lacks some. The table records around 29,000 clones, over 70% of them present only once. The sequenced material came from peripheral blood. Receptors originate from a woman in her sixties or seventies with active or convalescent COVID-19.

The V gene is TRBV5-1, the J gene TRBJ2-7, with 11 bases lining up with TRBD2. The CDR3 runs to 15 residues. With 0 bases clipped from V and 4 bases from J, the junction kept 3 bases outside the gene matches. CDR1 SGHRS and CDR2 YFSETQ come from the germline V gene. The CDR3 nucleotides are TGCGCCAGCAGCTTGGGCACTAGCGGGAGTTACGAGCAGTACTTC. This gives the protein CASSLGTSGSYEQYF.

This clone was seen more than once but under ten times. The chain couples TRBV20-1 to TRBJ2-7; TRBD1 might be the D (6 bases). The V gene's germline CDR1 is DFQATT and CDR2 SNEGSKA (reference sequence). The CDR3 loop spans 11 amino acids. V shed 1 base and J shed 5 bases, with 6 bases lying between them. The CDR3 coding sequence is TGCAGTGCTAGAGCAGGGGACGAGCAGTACTTC. It translates to CSARAGDEQYF.

The chain has TRBV10-3 and TRBJ1-2; 8 nucleotides match TRBD1. V lost 6 bases and J lost 1; bases outside the gene matches: 10. Germline V gives CDR1 ENHRY, CDR2 SYGVKD. CDR3 size: 16 residues. CDR3 protein: CAIRRAGGPVNYGYTF. CDR3 coding DNA: TGTGCCATCAGGCGAGCAGGGGGCCCCGTTAACTATGGCTACACCTTC.

CDR3 protein: CASSSTGLAGAYNEQFF. The CDR3 nucleotides are TGTGCCAGCAGTTCCACCGGACTAGCGGGGGCATACAATGAGCAGTTCTTC. The V call is TRBV27, the J call TRBJ2-1; 13 bases agree with TRBD2. CDR3 length: 17 amino acids. V gave up 4 bases and J gave up 4 bases; unmatched junction bases: 7. Germline CDR1 and CDR2: MNHEY and SMNVEV (reference sequence).

This clone was observed once. The chain recombines TRBV28 with TRBJ2-7; the match to TRBD1 covers 11 bases. Trimming at V came to 8 bases and at J to 4 bases, leaving 1 base not matched to a gene. This CDR3 region has 12 residues. Germline-derived CDR1 and CDR2 are MDHEN and SYDVKM. The CDR3 DNA reads as TGTGCCAGCCGGGACAGGGGGTACGAGCAGTACTTC. This gives the protein CASRDRGYEQYF. Complete variable domain (other parts from reference TRBV28 and TRBJ2-7): DVKVTQSSRYLVKRTGEKVFLECVQDMDHENMFWYRQDPGLGLRLIYFSYDVKMKEKGDIPEGYSVSREKKERFSLILESASTNQTSMYLCASRDRGYEQYFGPGTRLTVT.

The genes are TRBV6-2 or TRBV6-3 and TRBJ2-7; 12 positions match TRBD2. Germline V gene data show CDR1 as MNHEY and CDR2 as SVGEGT. This CDR3 comprises 15 residues. V shed 5 bases, J shed 4 bases, and the junction held 6 bases outside the gene matches. As DNA, the CDR3 is TGTGCCAGCAGTACGAGACTAGCGGGAGTATACGAGCAGTACTTC. Translated, it gives CASSTRLAGVYEQYF.

This clone has a single count. The rearrangement uses TRBV5-1 and TRBJ2-7; 8 bases line up with TRBD1. Germline V lookup: CDR1 SGHRS, CDR2 YFSETQ. V gave up 5 bases and J gave up 0 bases; unmatched junction bases: 4. CDR3 size: 14 residues. CDR3 in amino acids: CASRSGTGSYEQYF. The CDR3, as DNA: TGCGCCAGCAGGTCCGGGACAGGCTCCTACGAGCAGTACTTC. Based on the CDR3 plus reference TRBV5-1 and TRBJ2-7, the full variable domain is KAGVTQTPRYLIKTRGQQVTLSCSPISGHRSVSWYQQTPGQGLQFLFEYFSETQRNKGNFPGRFSGRQFSNSRSEMNVSTLELGDSALYLCASRSGTGSYEQYFGPGTRLTVT.

V is TRBV9 and J is TRBJ2-1, with TRBD1 matching 10 bases. The CDR3 loop spans 15 amino acids. The germline V gene encodes CDR1 SGDLS and CDR2 YYNGEE. Trimming took 5 bases from V and 3 from J; bases not matched to a gene: 5. The CDR3 DNA follows: TGTGCCAGCAGTAGACAGGGGGCGTTCTACAATGAGCAGTTCTTC. It codes for CASSRQGAFYNEQFF.

This clone occurred once. V usage is TRBV12-3 or TRBV12-4 and J usage is TRBJ1-2; unclear D gene. This CDR3 region has 12 residues. Trimming cost V 5 bases and J 8 bases, with 12 bases left between them. The CDR3 sequence is CASSLDWGGYTF. The CDR3 DNA sequence: TGTGCCAGCAGTCTGGACTGGGGAGGCTACACCTTC.

The rearrangement links TRBV2 to TRBJ1-1; a possible D gene is TRBD1 (5 bases). Germline CDR1 reads SNHLY; CDR2 reads FYNNEI. The V gene lost 7 bases and the J gene lost 2 bases, with 14 bases spanning the gap. The CDR3 spans 14 residues. The CDR3 reads CASIWGGTNTEAFF. For the CDR3, the DNA is TGTGCCAGCATCTGGGGGGGGACTAACACTGAAGCTTTCTTT.

This rearrangement joins TRBV12-3 or TRBV12-4 to TRBJ1-2, with 7 bases matching TRBD1. The CDR3 contains 13 residues. J gave up 4 bases and V 6 bases, and 5 bases lay outside the gene matches. The CDR3 nucleotides are TGTGCCAGCAGGCCGACAGGGTTCTATGGCTACACCTTC. It codes for CASRPTGFYGYTF.

This clone was observed a few times. This chain joins TRBV2 and TRBJ1-1; maybe TRBD1 (5 bases). CDR3 size: 14 residues. Trimming removed 2 bases at V and 4 bases at J, with 11 bases between. The germline gives CDR1 SNHLY, CDR2 FYNNEI. The CDR3 protein is CASSERGLGTEAFF. The CDR3 DNA sequence: TGTGCCAGCAGTGAAAGGGGTTTGGGCACTGAAGCTTTCTTT.

This clone came up once. This chain links TRBV19 with TRBJ2-7; D unclear. Trimming removed 11 bases at V and 2 bases at J, with 19 bases between. The CDR3 consists of 14 residues. CDR1 and CDR2 from the germline V gene are LNHDA and SQIVND (reference sequence). CDR3 sequence (DNA): TGTGCCGCCCAAGTAAGTTTCGGAGCCTACGAGCAGTACTTC. It yields the protein CAAQVSFGAYEQYF. Filled out from reference TRBV19 and TRBJ2-7, the complete variable domain reads DGGITQSPKYLFRKEGQNVTLSCEQNLNHDAMYWYRQDPGQGLRLIYYSQIVNDFQKGDIAEGYSVSREKKESFPLTVTSAQKNPTAFYLCAAQVSFGAYEQYFGPGTRLTVT.